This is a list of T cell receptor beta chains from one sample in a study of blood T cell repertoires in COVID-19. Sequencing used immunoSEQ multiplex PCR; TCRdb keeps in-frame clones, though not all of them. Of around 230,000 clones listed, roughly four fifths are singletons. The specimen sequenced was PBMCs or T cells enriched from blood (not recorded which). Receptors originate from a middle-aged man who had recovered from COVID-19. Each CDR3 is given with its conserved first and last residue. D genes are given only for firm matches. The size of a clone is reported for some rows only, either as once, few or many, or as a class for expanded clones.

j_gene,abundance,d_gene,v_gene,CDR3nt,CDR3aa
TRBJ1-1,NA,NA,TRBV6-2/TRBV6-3,TGTGCCAGCAGTCACCGGACTGAAGTCACTGAAGCTTTCTTT,CASSHRTEVTEAFF
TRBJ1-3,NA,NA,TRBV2,TGTGCCAGCAGAAATCAAAACACCATATATTTT,CASRNQNTIYF
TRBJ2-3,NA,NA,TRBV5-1,TGCGCCAGCAGCTTGGTGGGGGGACGCACAGATACGCAGTATTTT,CASSLVGGRTDTQYF
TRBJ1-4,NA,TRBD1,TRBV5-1,TGCGCCAGCAGCGCAGGGGGCTCAGATGAAAAACTGTTTTTT,CASSAGGSDEKLFF
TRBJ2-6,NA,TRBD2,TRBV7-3,TGTGCCAGCAGCTCCCCAGCGGGAGTTTCTTCTGGGGCCAACGTCCTGACTTTC,CASSSPAGVSSGANVLTF
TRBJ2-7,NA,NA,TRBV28,TGTGCCAGCAGTCCCGCGGGACTTCTGAGCTCCTACGAGCAGTACTTC,CASSPAGLLSSYEQYF
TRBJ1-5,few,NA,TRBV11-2,TGTGCCAGCAGCTTCGGGGGAAATCAGCCCCAGCATTTT,CASSFGGNQPQHF
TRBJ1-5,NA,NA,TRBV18,TGTGCCAGCTCACCACAAGGGGCCTCTCCTAGCAATCAGCCCCAGCATTTT,CASSPQGASPSNQPQHF
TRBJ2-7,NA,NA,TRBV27,TGTGCCAGCACCCCCATTGGAGCGGCCTCCTACGAGCAGTACTTC,CASTPIGAASYEQYF
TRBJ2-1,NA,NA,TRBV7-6,TGTGCCAGCAGCTTAGTTTGGGCCCGTGACAATGAGCAGTTCTTC,CASSLVWARDNEQFF
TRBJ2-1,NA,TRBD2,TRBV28,TGTGCCAGCAGTTTATACGCGGGAGGTAGGACCTACAATGAGCAGTTCTTC,CASSLYAGGRTYNEQFF
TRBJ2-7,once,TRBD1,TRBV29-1,TGCAGCGTTGAAAGGCAGGGGGCCGGAGAGCAGTACTTC,CSVERQGAGEQYF
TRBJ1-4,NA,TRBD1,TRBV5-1,TGCGCCAGCAGCCAAGGGACAGGGTACGAAAAACTGTTTTTT,CASSQGTGYEKLFF
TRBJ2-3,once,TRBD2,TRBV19,TGTGCCAGTAGAGCGGGACTCACAGATACGCAGTATTTT,CASRAGLTDTQYF
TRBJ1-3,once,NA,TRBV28,TGTGCCAGCAGTTTCAGGGGAACCTTTATGACCATATATTTT,CASSFRGTFMTIYF
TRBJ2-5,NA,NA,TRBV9,TGTGCCAGCAGCGTAGCATCGGGGGAAGAGACCCAGTACTTC,CASSVASGEETQYF
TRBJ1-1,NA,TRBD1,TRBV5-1,TGCGCCAGCAGCTACGGACAGGGTAGACCTAACACTGAAGCTTTCTTT,CASSYGQGRPNTEAFF
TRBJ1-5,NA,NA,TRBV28,TGTGCCAGCAGTTTAAGAAAGTTGGAGGTAAGGCAGCCCCAGCATTTT,CASSLRKLEVRQPQHF
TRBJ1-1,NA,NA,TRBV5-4,TGTGCCAGCAGCCAGCAAATCACAGGGCCCCGCGAAGCTTTCTTT,CASSQQITGPREAFF
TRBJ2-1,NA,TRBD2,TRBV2,TGTGCCAGCAGTGTCTTTCCGAGCGGGATTAATGAGCAGTTCTTC,CASSVFPSGINEQFF
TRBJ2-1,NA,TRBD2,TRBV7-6,TGTGCCAGCAGCTTACTGGCTAGCGGGGGGCTTGACAATGAGCAGTTCTTC,CASSLLASGGLDNEQFF
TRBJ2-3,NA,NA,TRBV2,TGTGCCAGCGTCGGGCGTCGAAAAAAGGGGGATACGCAGTATTTT,CASVGRRKKGDTQYF
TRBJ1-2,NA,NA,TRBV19,TGTGCCAGTAGATCTTCGACAGGAGAAGGCTATGGCTACACCTTC,CASRSSTGEGYGYTF
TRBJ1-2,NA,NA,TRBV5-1,TGCGCCAGCAGCTCCGACAGTGCGTATGGCTACACCTTC,CASSSDSAYGYTF
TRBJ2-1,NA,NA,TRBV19,TGTGCCAGTAGTATAGATCCAGGTAGAAATGAGCAGTTCTTC,CASSIDPGRNEQFF
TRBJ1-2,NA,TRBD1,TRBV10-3,TGTGCCATCAGTGACCCGGGACAGGGGTCTCTTGGCTACACCTTC,CAISDPGQGSLGYTF
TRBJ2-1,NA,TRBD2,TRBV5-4,TGTGCCAGCAGCTTGGGACTAGCGGGCTTGGGTTACAATGAGCAGTTCTTC,CASSLGLAGLGYNEQFF
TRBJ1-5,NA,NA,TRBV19,TGTGCCAGTAGGGCAGGATACCCCAATCAGCCCCAGCATTTT,CASRAGYPNQPQHF
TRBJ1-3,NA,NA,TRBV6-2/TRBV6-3,TGTGCCAGCAGTTACGCCGGGTCTGGAAACACCATATATTTT,CASSYAGSGNTIYF
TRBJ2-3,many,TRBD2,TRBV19,TGTGCCAGTAGTAGAGGAGCGGGAGCGGTGACAGATACGCAGTATTTT,CASSRGAGAVTDTQYF
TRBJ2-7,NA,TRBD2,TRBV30,TGTGCCTGGAGTGTACATACTAGCGGGAGTGCCTACGAGCAGTACTTC,CAWSVHTSGSAYEQYF
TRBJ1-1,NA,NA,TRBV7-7,TGTGCCAGCAGCCGGGACACAAACACTGAAGCTTTCTTT,CASSRDTNTEAFF
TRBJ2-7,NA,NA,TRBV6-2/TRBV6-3,TGTGCCAGCAGTTACGCGGGACTCCCCTACGAGCAGTACTTC,CASSYAGLPYEQYF
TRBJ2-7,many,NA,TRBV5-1,TGCGCCAGCAGCTTGAATGAGCCAGGCGGGGAGCAGTACTTC,CASSLNEPGGEQYF
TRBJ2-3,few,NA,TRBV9,TGTGCCAGCAGCGTAAACGGGGGAATCACAGATACGCAGTATTTT,CASSVNGGITDTQYF
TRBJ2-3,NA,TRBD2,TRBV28,TGTGCCAGCACGGGGGGTTTCAATTCAGATACGCAGTATTTT,CASTGGFNSDTQYF
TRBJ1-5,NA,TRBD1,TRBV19,TGTGCCACTGGCCCGACAGGGGGCAATCAGCCCCAGCATTTT,CATGPTGGNQPQHF
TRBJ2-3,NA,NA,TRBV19,TGTGCCAGTAGTATCAGGGACACAGATACGCAGTATTTT,CASSIRDTDTQYF
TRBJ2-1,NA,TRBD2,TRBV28,TGTGCCAGCAGCCCAGGGACTAAACTCTACAATGAGCAGTTCTTC,CASSPGTKLYNEQFF
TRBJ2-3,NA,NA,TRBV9,TGTGCCAGCAGCGTAGATGTAGCGGCCTACACAGATACGCAGTATTTT,CASSVDVAAYTDTQYF
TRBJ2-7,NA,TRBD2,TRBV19,TGTGCCAGTAGTTCTTCCTCCGGGACTAGGGCCTACGAGCAGTACTTC,CASSSSSGTRAYEQYF
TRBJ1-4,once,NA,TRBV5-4,TGTGCCAGCAGCTTAGGCGGGGGGCGCGCGACTAATGAAAAACTGTTTTTT,CASSLGGGRATNEKLFF
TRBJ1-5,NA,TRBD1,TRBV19,TGTGCCAGTAAAGGCAGGGGGCGCGTAAATCAGCCCCAGCATTTT,CASKGRGRVNQPQHF
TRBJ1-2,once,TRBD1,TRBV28,TGTGCCAGCAGTTCACCGCGAACAACGGGACAGGGTCTAATCTATGGCTACACCTTC,CASSSPRTTGQGLIYGYTF
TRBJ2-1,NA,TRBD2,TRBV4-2,TGTGCCAGCAGCCAAGTCGGGCTAGCGGGAGGGGGATGGTCCTACAATGAGCAGTTCTTC,CASSQVGLAGGGWSYNEQFF
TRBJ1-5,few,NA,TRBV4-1,TGCGCCAGCAGCCAAGGCTTACTTAGAACGGGCAATCAGCCCCAGCATTTT,CASSQGLLRTGNQPQHF
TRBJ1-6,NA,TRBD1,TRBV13,TGTGCCAGCAGCTCCAAACGGAAGGACAGGCAATCACCCCTCCACTTT,CASSSKRKDRQSPLHF
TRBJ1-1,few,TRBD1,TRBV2,TGTGCCAGCAGTACGGACAGGGAAGCTTTCTTT,CASSTDREAFF
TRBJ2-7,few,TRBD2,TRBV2,TGTGCCACCGCCCGGGGGGGGGCTAAGGAGCAGTACTTC,CATARGGAKEQYF
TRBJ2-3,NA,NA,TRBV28,TGTGCCAGCAGTTTAGCCGGGAGCGCAGATACGCAGTATTTT,CASSLAGSADTQYF
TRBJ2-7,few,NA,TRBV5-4,TGTGCCAGCAGCTCCGGAACAGGTTTTTCCTACGAGCAGTACTTC,CASSSGTGFSYEQYF
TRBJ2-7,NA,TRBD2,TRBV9,TGTGCCAGCGCCCTGGGACTAGCGGACTCCTACGAGCAGTACTTC,CASALGLADSYEQYF
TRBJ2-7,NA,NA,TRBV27,TGTGCCAGCAGCCCTCTCGCGACAGCCCTCGCTTACGAGCAGTACTTC,CASSPLATALAYEQYF
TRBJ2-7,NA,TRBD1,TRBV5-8,TGTGCCAGCAGCTTACAGGGGGCAGGCTACGAGCAGTACTTC,CASSLQGAGYEQYF
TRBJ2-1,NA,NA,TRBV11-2,TGTGCCAGCAGCTTCCGGTCACCGGGACAAGGATACAATGATGAGCAGTTCTTC,CASSFRSPGQGYNDEQFF
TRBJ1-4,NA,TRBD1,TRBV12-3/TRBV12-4,TGTGCCAGCAGTGGACAGGGGGGGGGACGACTGTTTTTT,CASSGQGGGRLFF
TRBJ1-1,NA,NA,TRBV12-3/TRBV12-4,TGTGCCAGCAGTTTAGGGAGGATCACTGAAGCTTTCTTT,CASSLGRITEAFF
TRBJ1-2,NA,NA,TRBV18,TGTGCCAGCTCACCGGCCTTGGACAGTTTCTATGGCTACACCTTC,CASSPALDSFYGYTF
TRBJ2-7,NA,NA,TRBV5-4,TGTGCCAGCAGCTTGATAGTTGCTAACGAGCAGTACTTC,CASSLIVANEQYF